The 9 T cell receptor beta chains listed next were all sequenced from one sample in a study of PD-L1 blockade in urothelial cancer. Time point given: pretreatment peripheral blood. Some clones are missing from TCRdb's copy, which holds only in-frame ones; the method was immunoSEQ multiplex PCR. The sample records 55,000 to 80,000 clones, approximately 84% being singletons. The sample in question was PBMCs, obtained around atezolizumab (anti-PD-L1) treatment. These receptors were collected from a man aged 55-75 years with urothelial cancer.

The genes are TRBV30 and TRBJ2-3, with TRBD2 matching over 8 bases. The CDR3 contains 16 residues. Germline values: CDR1 GTSNPN, CDR2 SVGIG (reference sequence). V trimming: 0 bases; J trimming: 10 bases; junction bases outside the gene matches: 15. For the CDR3, the DNA is TGTGCCTGGAGTGTACCCCTCGGGGGGGGCTACGCCTCGCAGTATTTT. Amino acid sequence: CAWSVPLGGGYASQYF.

Only one count was recorded for this clone. The V gene is TRBV5-1, the J gene TRBJ2-5; D perhaps matches TRBD2 (6 bases). The length of the CDR3 is 15 residues. The ends were cut back, 5 bases at V and 3 bases at J, with 17 bases in the middle. CDR1 and CDR2 (germline): SGHRS, YFSETQ. As DNA, the CDR3 is TGCGCCAGCAGGGCTAGACTAGGGGACGAAGAGACCCAGTACTTC. It yields the protein CASRARLGDEETQYF.

The chain joins TRBV5-4 to TRBJ2-3; 10 positions match TRBD1. V lost 3 bases and J lost 6; bases outside the gene matches: 16. This CDR3 region has 18 residues. Germline V lookup: CDR1 SGHNT, CDR2 YYREEE (reference sequence). CDR3 coding DNA: TGTGCCAGCAGCTCCCGGAGGGGCGGGACAGGGGTTTTGGATACGCAGTATTTT. Translating it yields CASSSRRGGTGVLDTQYF.

V gene TRBV25-1 combines with J gene TRBJ2-2; weak D call: TRBD1 (6 bases). The CDR3 is 14 amino acids. The germline CDR1 and CDR2 sequences are MGHDK and SYGVNS. Trimming took 7 bases from V and 2 from J, leaving 11 bases between them. The CDR3 region has the DNA TGTGCCAGCATGCGCAGGGGCAACACCGGGGAGCTGTTTTTT. Protein product: CASMRRGNTGELFF.

The CDR3 spells CASSRDRVPGANVLTF. CDR3 nucleotide sequence: TGTGCCAGCAGCCGGGACAGGGTCCCTGGGGCCAACGTCCTGACTTTC. The chain joins TRBV2 to TRBJ2-6, with 9 bases that match TRBD1. Trimming took 6 bases from V and 2 from J; bases not matched to a gene: 5. CDR3 size: 16 residues. The germline CDR1 and CDR2 sequences are SNHLY and FYNNEI.

The chain joins TRBV18 to TRBJ2-3, with 11 bases identical to TRBD2. The CDR3 has 17 residues. CDR1 and CDR2 from the germline V gene are KGHSH and LQKENI. Trimming removed 1 base from V and 3 bases from J; junction bases left unmatched: 6. CDR3 sequence (DNA): TGTGCCAGCTCACCACAACCCCCTAGCGGGGGGACAGATACGCAGTATTTT. It encodes CASSPQPPSGGTDTQYF.

The chain combines TRBV6-5 with TRBJ1-1; a weak D match, TRBD1 (6 bases). The germline V gene has CDR1 MNHEY and CDR2 SVGAGI. This CDR3 contains 13 residues. The V gene lost 4 bases and the J gene lost 0 bases, with 6 bases spanning the gap. The CDR3 DNA reads as TGTGCCAGCAGTTGGGACATGAACACTGAAGCTTTCTTT. Its protein is CASSWDMNTEAFF.

J is TRBJ2-2 and V is TRBV10-3; TRBD2 aligns across 7 bases. The CDR3 has 15 amino acids. V shed 4 bases, J shed 7 bases, and the junction held 9 bases outside the gene matches. Germline V CDR1 and CDR2: ENHRY, SYGVKD. DNA of the CDR3: TGTGCCATCAGTGCCAGGAGTCCGGGGGGCGGGGAGCTGTTTTTT. It specifies CAISARSPGGGELFF.

This chain uses TRBV7-6 with TRBJ1-6, with D possibly matching TRBD1 (6 bases). This CDR3 is 13 amino acids long. The germline V gene encodes CDR1 SGHVS and CDR2 FNYEAQ. V was shortened by 5 bases and J by 10 bases, with 12 bases between the two germline ends. CDR3 sequence: CASSQRQGSPLHF. CDR3 nucleotides: TGTGCCAGCAGCCAAAGGCAGGGGTCACCCCTCCACTTT.